This T cell receptor (beta chain) appears in the sequencing data of a study of blood T cells in healthy people across ages. Germline V CDR1 and CDR2: SGHRS, YFSETQ. The V and J ends lost 2 bases and 2 bases, in that order; junction bases with no gene match: 2. The CDR3 has 15 residues. At least ten counts were recorded for this clonotype. Alongside a J-beta primer mix, a sample-barcoded 5' primer served in a second PCR lasting roughly 6 to 12 cycles. Via MiXCR, TCRdb re-called the 5' RACE reads, giving one row per CDR3 protein. This repertoire shows 550,000 to 700,000 distinct CDR3 sequences, approximately 27% found once; its top ten account for about a fifth.

This TCR came from a woman aged 70 to 79 in good health. The chain combines TRBV5-1 with TRBJ2-5; 11 nucleotides align to TRBD2. Sequencing used blood. The DNA for the CDR3 is TGCGCCAGCAGCTTTCTAGCGGGGGGACAAGAGACCCAGTACTTC. It encodes CASSFLAGGQETQYF.